Shown below are 10 T cell receptor beta chains from a single sample sequenced in a study of cytomegalovirus exposure and HLA in healthy donors. The study ran its PCR with 60 Vbeta and 13 Jbeta primers. Profiled with immunoSEQ multiplex PCR; TCRdb holds only in-frame clones, not every one. The data show approximately 160,000 clones, with approximately 81% seen just once and over 0.65% held by the top ten. The sequenced sample consisted of PBMCs. The origin of the receptors is a woman between 18 and 29 years old in good health and CMV-seronegative.

This clone was seen just once. CDR3 amino acids: CSVYRASNTGELFF. The DNA for the CDR3 is TGCAGCGTTTACAGGGCATCGAACACCGGGGAGCTGTTTTTT. The chain carries TRBV29-1 and TRBJ2-2; the D gene is possibly TRBD1 (6 bases). The CDR3 runs 14 residues. Germline V gives CDR1 SQVTM, CDR2 ANQGSEA. Between the trimmed V and J ends, which lost 5 bases and 0 bases, there was a span of 10 bases.

The chain links TRBV10-3 to TRBJ2-3; possibly TRBD2 for D (6 bases). V lost 4 bases, J lost 2 bases, and 10 bases lay in between. The CDR3 is made up of 14 amino acids. Per germline, CDR1 ENHRY and CDR2 SYGVKD. CDR3 protein: CAISGASVTDTQYF. As DNA, the CDR3 is TGTGCCATCAGTGGGGCTAGCGTCACAGATACGCAGTATTTT.

J is TRBJ1-6 and V is TRBV6-1; 7 bases map to TRBD1. CDR1 and CDR2 (germline): MNHNS, SASEGT. V gave up 0 bases and J gave up 0 bases; unmatched junction bases: 11. The CDR3 sequence is 20 residues long. The CDR3 nucleotides read TGTGCCAGCAGTGAAGCGATATCGGCAGGGGGTTACTCCTATAATTCACCCCTCCACTTT. It yields the protein CASSEAISAGGYSYNSPLHF.

The J gene is TRBJ2-2, the V gene TRBV4-2; maybe TRBD2 (6 bases). The V and J ends lost 1 base and 2 bases respectively, with 11 bases between them. This CDR3 is 16 amino acids long. Germline V gives CDR1 LGHNA, CDR2 YNFKEQ. DNA for the CDR3: TGTGCCAGCAGCCAAGGCTGGGGGGTAAACACCGGGGAGCTGTTTTTT. Protein product: CASSQGWGVNTGELFF.

The chain recombines TRBV7-2 with TRBJ1-4; weak D call: TRBD1 (5 bases). This CDR3 is 15 amino acids long. V was trimmed by 5 bases and J by 3 bases, leaving 13 bases between them. Per germline, CDR1 SGHTA and CDR2 FQGNSA. The CDR3 protein is CASSPQRGANEKLFF. Here the CDR3 DNA reads TGTGCCAGCAGCCCCCAGCGGGGGGCTAATGAAAAACTGTTTTTT.

This clone came up a few times. The chain is built from TRBV5-4 and TRBJ1-4; 7 bases agree with TRBD1. After removal of 1 base from V and 7 bases from J, the junction contained 19 bases not matched to a gene. CDR3 length: 19 amino acids. The V gene's germline CDR1 is SGHNT and CDR2 YYREEE (reference sequence). The CDR3 loop is CASSLTPLRRQGGGEKLFF. CDR3 bases: TGTGCCAGCAGCTTGACCCCCCTACGGCGTCAGGGGGGCGGTGAAAAACTGTTTTTT.

This clone has a single count. The CDR3 region has the DNA TGTGCCAGCAGTGCGGCGGGACTAGCGGGGCCTTGGAGCGAGCAGTACTTC. Translated: CASSAAGLAGPWSEQYF. The V and J genes are TRBV27 and TRBJ2-7; 13 bases fit TRBD2. The CDR3 is 17 amino acids. With 5 bases clipped from V and 6 bases from J, the junction kept 13 bases outside the gene matches. Germline assignment: CDR1 MNHEY and CDR2 SMNVEV (reference sequence).

The chain combines TRBV10-3 with TRBJ2-1; 11 nucleotides line up with TRBD2. Germline-derived CDR1 and CDR2 are ENHRY and SYGVKD. The CDR3 runs to 19 residues. The J segment lost 6 bases and the V segment lost 0 bases, leaving 13 bases of the junction unmatched. This CDR3 is CAISESTPGPGLAVNEQFF. In DNA form, the CDR3 reads TGTGCCATCAGTGAGTCGACTCCAGGCCCGGGACTAGCGGTCAATGAGCAGTTCTTC.

This chain uses TRBV19 with TRBJ1-1, with D unclear. Trimming took 5 bases from V and 7 from J, leaving 11 bases between them. The CDR3 covers 12 residues. CDR1 is LNHDA and CDR2 is SQIVND in the germline V gene (reference sequence). Here the CDR3 reads CASSSGVGEAFF. In DNA form, the CDR3 reads TGTGCCAGTAGTTCCGGGGTGGGTGAAGCTTTCTTT.

The rearrangement links TRBV19 to TRBJ2-1; D is perhaps TRBD2 (6 bases). The CDR3 is 13 residues long. Deletions cut 6 bases from V and 7 bases from J, with 13 bases between. CDR1 and CDR2 (germline): LNHDA, SQIVND (reference sequence). CDR3 sequence reads: CASRGGGVNEQFF. As DNA, the CDR3 is TGTGCCAGTAGGGGCGGCGGGGTTAATGAGCAGTTCTTC.